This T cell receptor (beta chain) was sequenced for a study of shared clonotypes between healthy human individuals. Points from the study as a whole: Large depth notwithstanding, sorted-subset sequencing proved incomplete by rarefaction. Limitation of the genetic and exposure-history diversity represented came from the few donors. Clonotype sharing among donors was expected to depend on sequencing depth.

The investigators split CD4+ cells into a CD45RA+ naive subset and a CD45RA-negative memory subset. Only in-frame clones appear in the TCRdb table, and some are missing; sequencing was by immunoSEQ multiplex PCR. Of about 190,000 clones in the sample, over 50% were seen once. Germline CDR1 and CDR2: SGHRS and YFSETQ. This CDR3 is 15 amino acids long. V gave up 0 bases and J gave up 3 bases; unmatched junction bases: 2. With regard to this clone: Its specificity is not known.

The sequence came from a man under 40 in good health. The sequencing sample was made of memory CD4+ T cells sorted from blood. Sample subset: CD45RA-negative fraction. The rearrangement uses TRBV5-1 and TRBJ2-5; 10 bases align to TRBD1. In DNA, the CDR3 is TGCGCCAGCAGCTTGGCTGGGACAGGGGAAGAGACCCAGTACTTC. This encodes CASSLAGTGEETQYF.